This T cell receptor beta chain stems from a study of cytomegalovirus exposure and HLA in healthy donors. PCR primers comprised 60 Vbeta and 13 Jbeta primers. Sequencing used immunoSEQ multiplex PCR; TCRdb keeps in-frame clones, though not all of them. The listing contains under 90,000 clones. The study's findings and limits: In a later analysis, donors in an Asian-associated ancestry cluster reportedly had fewer N-insertions in productive TCRs than the cohort mean.

In regard to this clone: Its antigen is unknown.

V gave up 2 bases and J gave up 5 bases, with 10 bases separating them. The CDR3 contains 14 residues. From germline, CDR1 is MNHNS and CDR2 SASEGT. V usage is TRBV6-1 and J usage is TRBJ1-5; TRBD1 is a possible D gene (5 bases). Sample: PBMCs. The receptor was isolated from a man aged 45 to 65 in good health and CMV-seropositive. The CDR3 region has the DNA TGTGCCAGCAGTGAATCTCCCAGGGATCAGCCCCAGCATTTT. It specifies CASSESPRDQPQHF.